This T cell receptor (beta chain) originates from a study of human T cells and chemical hapten exposure. Study information: Slight volume differences across pooled libraries mainly accounted for varying per-sample TCR yields. Study-wide results and caveats: TCRs at a frequency above 1 in 1000 stayed unchanged with DPC sensitization.

This clonotype was found many times. Antigen: not known. The library tagged each cDNA molecule with unique molecular identifiers. Per the authors' pipeline: Individual samples carried between roughly 23,224 and 690,600 TCRs, with roughly 96,000 as the median. TCRdb re-called the 5' RACE reads through MiXCR, storing one row per CDR3 protein. The V and J calls follow TCRdb's processing rather than the paper's. The data show about 80,000 distinct CDR3 sequences, with 7% to 8% seen just once and under 3% held by the top ten. Unfractionated whole blood was the source of the extracted total RNA. The source is a male donor in good health.

For the CDR3, the DNA is TGTGCCAGCAGTGAATACAGGGGTGAAACAGATACGCAGTATTTT. Its translation is CASSEYRGETDTQYF. The gene calls are TRBV6-2 or TRBV6-3 and TRBJ2-3, with 7 nucleotides matching TRBD1. The trim removed 5 bases at V and 3 bases at J, leaving 8 bases unmatched. Per germline, CDR1 MNHEY and CDR2 SVGEGT. The CDR3 runs to 15 residues.